This T cell receptor beta chain originates from a study of identical twins. Findings and caveats of the study: Weaker excess twin sharing was seen among beta out-of-frame sequences.

With template switching, a universal primer site was added, and the cDNA carried unique molecular identifiers. TCRdb fed the 5' RACE reads into MiXCR, producing one record per CDR3 protein. The sample has some 250,000 distinct CDR3 sequences; 6.5% are singletons. As concerns this clonotype: The antigen remains undetermined.

In addition, the sample was reused for a study of T cells expressing NK-cell markers. From that report: Alpha-beta TCR T cells were the sole sorting target in several experiments, owing to an anti-gamma-delta TCR antibody.

Material for sequencing was CD8+ T cells sorted from blood. The receptor comes from a young woman in good health.

CDR3 DNA: TGTGCCAGCACCCCGGGGCAGGTAGCGGGAGTACCCGGGGAGCTGTTTTTT. Translating it yields CASTPGQVAGVPGELFF. The genes are TRBV12-3 or TRBV12-4 and TRBJ2-2, with 9 bases fitting TRBD2. J was trimmed by 6 bases and V by 7 bases; bases with no gene match: 15. There are 17 residues in the CDR3.